A single sample is the source of the 10 T cell receptor beta chains below, sequenced in a study of blood T cell repertoires in COVID-19 (TCRdb year 2020). The method was the immunoSEQ multiplex PCR assay. TCRdb provides this immuneACCESS table in a form limited to in-frame rearrangements. Some clones are lacking; in checked studies, under half of them reflect an unresolved V gene, and why the rest are absent is not known. The sample table holds around 290,000 clones, of which approximately 91% were seen once. The top ten clonotypes cover approximately 1% of the sample. Sequencing input: PBMCs or T cells enriched from blood (not recorded which). The source is a woman aged 25-40 years who had recovered from COVID-19.

About this clone itself: The junction departs from the called germline gene at one end, perhaps through a read error. This chain links TRBV27 with TRBJ2-2, with a possible D match to TRBD1 (6 bases). Per the germline V gene, CDR1 is MNHEY and CDR2 is SMNVEV (reference sequence). The CDR3 runs 17 residues. CDR3 in DNA: TGTGCCAGCAGTATATCCAGGGGCCGTGTTAACACCGGGGAGCTGTTTTTT. It codes for CASSISRGRVNTGELFF.

The chain has TRBV7-9 and TRBJ2-4, with 10 bases lining up with TRBD2. Per germline, CDR1 SEHNR and CDR2 FQNEAQ (reference sequence). J was trimmed by 3 bases and V by 5 bases; bases with no gene match: 10. The CDR3 totals 17 residues. The CDR3 region is CASSPPTSGIGKNIQYF. In DNA, the CDR3 is TGTGCCAGCAGCCCACCCACTAGCGGGATTGGCAAAAACATTCAGTACTTC. Full variable domain (missing parts from reference TRBV7-9 and TRBJ2-4): DTGVSQNPRHKITKRGQNVTFRCDPISEHNRLYWYRQTLGQGPEFLTYFQNEAQLEKSRLLSDRFSAERPKGSFSTLEIQRTEQGDSAMYLCASSPPTSGIGKNIQYFGAGTRLSVL.

J is TRBJ2-1 and V is TRBV28; D is perhaps TRBD2 (6 bases). The V gene lost 2 bases and the J gene lost 1 base, with 15 bases spanning the gap. The CDR3 totals 17 residues. Germline V gene lookup returns CDR1 MDHEN and CDR2 SYDVKM. The CDR3 DNA is TGTGCCAGCAGTTTAGTAACGGGAGCAGGGTCCTACAATGAGCAGTTCTTC. Translated: CASSLVTGAGSYNEQFF.

The chain couples TRBV27 to TRBJ1-6; maybe TRBD1 (5 bases). The CDR3 sequence is 16 residues long. Trimming took off 4 bases at V and 7 bases at J, with 17 bases between the two ends. Per the germline V gene, CDR1 is MNHEY and CDR2 is SMNVEV (reference sequence). For the CDR3, the DNA is TGTGCCAGCAGTTGGAGGGCGGGGGAAACCAATTCACCCCTCCACTTT. Amino acid sequence: CASSWRAGETNSPLHF.

J is TRBJ2-7 and V is TRBV7-3; 7 bases fit TRBD1. CDR1 and CDR2 from the germline V gene are SGHTA and FQGTGA. The CDR3 spans 20 residues. The CDR3 spells CAPAGNGGGTGEGLPYEQYF. For the CDR3, the DNA is TGTGCTCCAGCAGGGAACGGCGGCGGAACAGGGGAAGGGTTGCCCTACGAGCAGTACTTC.

V usage is TRBV4-3 and J usage is TRBJ1-2, with TRBD1 matching over 8 bases. The V segment lost 4 bases and the J segment 4 bases; nucleotides outside the gene matches: 14. Germline-derived CDR1 and CDR2 are LGHNA and YSLEER. CDR3 size: 17 residues. The CDR3: CASSPGTGLVRIYGYTF. In DNA form, the CDR3 reads TGCGCCAGCAGCCCAGGGACAGGTTTAGTACGGATCTATGGCTACACCTTC.

The V and J genes are TRBV27 and TRBJ1-2, with a tentative D call TRBD1 (6 bases). Deletions cut 9 bases from V and 4 bases from J, with 27 bases between. The germline gives CDR1 MNHEY, CDR2 SMNVEV (reference sequence). The CDR3 is made up of 17 amino acids. CDR3 nucleotide sequence: TGTGCCAGTCACCCAGGGGACGGAGAAGAAGGAATCTATGGCTACACCTTC. Encoded protein: CASHPGDGEEGIYGYTF.

The gene calls are TRBV19 and TRBJ1-5, with TRBD1 as a possible D gene (6 bases). The length of the CDR3 is 15 residues. The germline V and J ends were trimmed by 4 bases and 2 bases, with 12 bases remaining between them. From germline, CDR1 is LNHDA and CDR2 SQIVND (reference sequence). CDR3 in DNA: TGTGCCAGTAGTACGACAGGAACTCGCAATCAGCCCCAGCATTTT. It codes for CASSTTGTRNQPQHF.

The rearrangement joins TRBV7-3 to TRBJ2-1; 9 bases match TRBD2. Per germline, CDR1 SGHTA and CDR2 FQGTGA. V trimming: 3 bases; J trimming: 4 bases; junction bases outside the gene matches: 1. CDR3 length: 14 residues. The CDR3 nucleotides read TGTGCCAGCAGCTTGGGACTAGCTTACAATGAGCAGTTCTTC. This translates into CASSLGLAYNEQFF.

The V and J genes are TRBV5-1 and TRBJ1-4, with D possibly matching TRBD1 (5 bases). The CDR3 has 15 residues. Per germline, CDR1 SGHRS and CDR2 YFSETQ. The ends were cut back, 0 bases at V and 8 bases at J, with 14 bases in the middle. CDR3 loop: CASSLESAPGEKLFF. CDR3 sequence (DNA): TGCGCCAGCAGCTTGGAGTCCGCCCCAGGGGAAAAACTGTTTTTT.